This is a list of T cell receptor beta chains from one sample in a study of identical twins. TCRdb re-derived calls from the 5' RACE reads in MiXCR, one entry per CDR3 protein. The sample records approximately 410,000 distinct CDR3 sequences, 18% being singletons. Sequenced material: naive T cells sorted from blood. Receptors originate from a man aged 45-60 years in good health. Both conserved end residues are part of each CDR3. A D gene is named only where the DNA matches it firmly. A clone size is listed for some rows: how often the clone was seen (once, few, many), or a class if it is expanded.

clone_size j_call v_call d_call cdr3_aa cdr3_nt
few TRBJ1-4 TRBV4-2 TRBD1 CASSQGETGESEKLFF TGTGCCAGCAGCCAGGGAGAAACAGGGGAAAGTGAAAAACTGTTTTTT
. TRBJ1-1 TRBV5-6 . CASSPWTGEYTEAFF TGTGCCAGCAGCCCCTGGACGGGAGAGTACACTGAAGCTTTCTTT
. TRBJ2-7 TRBV3-1 TRBD2 CASSQDQETSFYEQYF TGTGCCAGCAGCCAAGATCAAGAGACTAGCTTCTACGAGCAGTACTTC
many TRBJ1-1 TRBV25-1 . CATAELRAGPTEAFF TGTGCCACCGCCGAGCTAAGGGCGGGCCCAACTGAAGCTTTCTTT
few TRBJ2-5 TRBV5-1 . CASSFEQFGYQETQYF TGCGCCAGCAGCTTCGAGCAGTTCGGCTACCAAGAGACCCAGTACTTC
many TRBJ2-5 TRBV5-1 . CASRLEETQYF TGCGCCAGCAGGTTAGAAGAGACCCAGTACTTC
many TRBJ2-1 TRBV27 TRBD1 CASSFGQGEGEQFF TGTGCCAGCAGTTTTGGACAGGGTGAGGGTGAGCAGTTCTTC
many TRBJ2-2 TRBV29-1 TRBD1 CSVLSGTGANTGELFF TGCAGCGTCCTCTCCGGGACAGGCGCGAACACCGGGGAGCTGTTTTTT
few TRBJ2-1 TRBV4-3 TRBD2 CASSQDGTSFNEQFF TGCGCCAGCAGCCAAGATGGGACTAGCTTCAATGAGCAGTTCTTC
few TRBJ2-7 TRBV4-3 . CASSPRTAPTEQYF TGCGCCAGCAGCCCCCGGACAGCGCCTACCGAGCAGTACTTC
few TRBJ2-1 TRBV2 . CASSVERGEQFF TGTGCCAGCAGTGTCGAGCGAGGTGAGCAGTTCTTC
. TRBJ1-2 TRBV6-4 TRBD1 CASSDPGQPRATNYGYTF TGTGCCAGCAGTGACCCGGGACAGCCAAGGGCCACTAACTATGGCTACACCTTC
. TRBJ2-7 TRBV27 TRBD1 CASSFIGTGTYEQYF TGTGCCAGCAGTTTTATCGGGACAGGGACCTACGAGCAGTACTTC
. TRBJ1-5 TRBV27 . CASSKTGVSNQPQHF TGTGCCAGCAGTAAAACAGGAGTTAGCAATCAGCCCCAGCATTTT
. TRBJ2-7 TRBV20-1 TRBD2 CSANPGTSGFYEQYF TGCAGTGCTAACCCCGGGACTAGCGGGTTCTACGAGCAGTACTTC
few TRBJ1-6 TRBV6-2/TRBV6-3 . CASSYSIRFSPLHF TGTGCCAGCAGTTACTCGATCAGGTTCTCACCCCTCCACTTT
many TRBJ2-7 TRBV20-1 TRBD1 CSAKDRGGSYEQYF TGCAGTGCTAAGGACAGGGGCGGGTCCTACGAGCAGTACTTC
. TRBJ1-3 TRBV12-3/TRBV12-4 TRBD1 CASSRDSYSGNTIYF TGTGCCAGCAGCCGGGACAGTTACTCGGGAAACACCATATATTTT
few TRBJ2-4 TRBV6-5 TRBD1 CASSYSPGGTSKNIQYF TGTGCCAGCAGTTACTCTCCAGGGGGCACGTCCAAAAACATTCAGTACTTC
. TRBJ2-3 TRBV5-1 TRBD2 CASSFIAGGSDTQYF TGCGCCAGCAGCTTCATAGCGGGGGGGTCAGATACGCAGTATTTT
few TRBJ2-7 TRBV11-2 TRBD1 CASSFWGQGDYEQYF TGTGCCAGCAGCTTTTGGGGACAGGGGGACTACGAGCAGTACTTC
few TRBJ1-1 TRBV2 . CASSEAKVNTEAFF TGTGCCAGCAGTGAAGCGAAGGTGAACACTGAAGCTTTCTTT
many TRBJ2-1 TRBV20-1 TRBD2 CSARVSAAGHYNEQFF TGCAGTGCTAGAGTAAGTGCAGCGGGGCACTACAATGAGCAGTTCTTC
. TRBJ2-7 TRBV18 TRBD2 CASTGLADGYEQYF TGTGCCAGCACTGGACTAGCGGACGGTTACGAGCAGTACTTC
many TRBJ2-3 TRBV27 TRBD2 CASSSPQLAGVTDTQYF TGTGCCAGCAGTTCTCCACAACTAGCGGGAGTCACAGATACGCAGTATTTT
many TRBJ2-3 TRBV5-5 TRBD2 CASSSTSGTQYF TGTGCCAGCAGCTCGACTAGCGGTACGCAGTATTTT
. TRBJ2-7 TRBV7-2 . CASTLRGRAGDEQYF TGTGCCAGCACCCTAAGGGGGAGGGCGGGCGACGAGCAGTACTTC
. TRBJ2-7 TRBV27 TRBD2 CASSFATGGNEQYF TGTGCCAGCAGTTTCGCTACGGGGGGTAACGAGCAGTACTTC
. TRBJ1-2 TRBV9 TRBD1 CASSGQGAMDGYTF TGTGCCAGCAGCGGACAGGGGGCGATGGATGGCTACACCTTC
. TRBJ1-1 TRBV6-1 . CASSADILNTEAFF TGTGCCAGCAGTGCGGACATTCTGAACACTGAAGCTTTCTTT
few TRBJ2-7 TRBV28 . CASSLRGQRASYEQYF TGTGCCAGCAGTTTAAGGGGGCAGCGGGCCTCCTACGAGCAGTACTTC
. TRBJ2-1 TRBV27 TRBD1 CASKSTGGGLNEQFF TGTGCCAGCAAATCCACAGGGGGCGGGTTGAATGAGCAGTTCTTC
. TRBJ2-5 TRBV28 . CASSFSLETQYF TGTGCCAGCAGTTTTTCTCTAGAGACCCAGTACTTC
. TRBJ2-2 TRBV20-1 . CSARPDNTGELFF TGCAGTGCTAGACCCGACAACACCGGGGAGCTGTTTTTT
few TRBJ1-2 TRBV20-1 . CSARTWTMNYGYTF TGCAGTGCCAGAACCTGGACGATGAACTATGGCTACACCTTC
. TRBJ2-3 TRBV10-3 . CAIRSDRPTDTQYF TGTGCCATCAGGTCTGACAGGCCCACAGATACGCAGTATTTT
few TRBJ2-1 TRBV5-1 TRBD1 CARTRQGAGNWSYNEQFF TGCGCCAGGACAAGACAGGGGGCGGGTAATTGGTCCTACAATGAGCAGTTCTTC
few TRBJ1-1 TRBV27 . CASSSGATEAFF TGTGCCAGCAGCTCAGGGGCCACTGAAGCTTTCTTT
many TRBJ2-3 TRBV20-1 . CSARDLGGISDTQYF TGCAGTGCTAGAGATCTAGGCGGGATATCAGATACGCAGTATTTT
. TRBJ2-7 TRBV6-5 . CASSYSEAGTYEQYF TGTGCCAGCAGTTACTCGGAGGCAGGAACCTACGAGCAGTACTTC
many TRBJ2-1 TRBV6-1 . CASSERVINEQFF TGTGCCAGCAGTGAAAGGGTTATCAATGAGCAGTTCTTC
. TRBJ2-2 TRBV4-1 TRBD1 CASSNGQGVTGELFF TGCGCCAGCAGCAACGGACAGGGAGTCACCGGGGAGCTGTTTTTT
few TRBJ2-1 TRBV5-1 . CASSLDLLGPNNEQFF TGCGCCAGCAGCTTGGATCTCCTCGGACCGAACAATGAGCAGTTCTTC
few TRBJ2-1 TRBV7-3 TRBD2 CASSLKRVTSGTTRAYNEQFF TGTGCCAGCAGCTTAAAAAGGGTGACTAGCGGGACAACCCGAGCCTACAATGAGCAGTTCTTC
. TRBJ1-5 TRBV20-1 . CSATYSNQPQHF TGCAGTGCCACCTATAGCAATCAGCCCCAGCATTTT
few TRBJ1-6 TRBV10-3 TRBD1 CAHRWTGDSPLHF TGTGCACATCGGTGGACAGGGGACTCACCCCTCCACTTT
. TRBJ1-2 TRBV6-1 TRBD1 CASTRTGGTYGYTF TGTGCCAGCACCCGGACAGGGGGCACCTATGGCTACACCTTC
. TRBJ2-6 TRBV7-2 . CASSYGVSGANVLTF TGTGCCAGCAGCTACGGGGTCTCTGGGGCCAACGTCCTGACTTTC
few TRBJ2-1 TRBV7-9 TRBD2 CASSLVGAGEYNEQFF TGTGCCAGCAGCTTAGTCGGAGCGGGAGAGTACAATGAGCAGTTCTTC
many TRBJ1-5 TRBV5-5 . CASSTDGKNQPQHF TGTGCCAGCAGCACTGACGGGAAGAATCAGCCCCAGCATTTT
. TRBJ2-1 TRBV30 TRBD2 CAWTTSGMGEQFF TGTGCCTGGACGACTAGCGGGATGGGTGAGCAGTTCTTC
. TRBJ1-4 TRBV12-3/TRBV12-4 . CASSFWGIHEKLFF TGTGCCAGCAGTTTTTGGGGGATCCATGAAAAACTGTTTTTT
. TRBJ2-2 TRBV12-3/TRBV12-4 TRBD1 CASSTTTGGRETGELFF TGTGCCAGCAGCACTACAACAGGGGGAAGGGAAACCGGGGAGCTGTTTTTT
few TRBJ2-7 TRBV28 . CASSFEGTYEQYF TGTGCCAGCAGTTTTGAGGGAACCTACGAGCAGTACTTC